The 12 T cell receptor beta chains below all came from one sample that was sequenced in a study of blood T cell repertoires in COVID-19. Repertoires were generated with immunoSEQ multiplex PCR, while TCRdb's copy carries only in-frame clones and drops some. The table has about 220,000 clones, 75% to 85% seen once. The specimen sequenced was peripheral blood. The origin of the receptors is a man in his forties or fifties who had recovered from COVID-19.

This clone has just one count. The chain uses TRBV9 and TRBJ1-1; 9 nucleotides line up with TRBD1. There are 14 residues in the CDR3. Germline V CDR1 and CDR2: SGDLS, YYNGEE. The J segment lost 5 bases and the V segment lost 4 bases, leaving 6 bases of the junction unmatched. CDR3 nucleotide sequence: TGTGCCAGCAGCTACCGACAGGGGGGGACTGAAGCTTTCTTT. This translates into CASSYRQGGTEAFF.

This chain joins TRBV30 and TRBJ1-5; D perhaps matches TRBD1 (5 bases). Trimming took off 1 base at V and 3 bases at J, with 16 bases between the two ends. Germline values: CDR1 GTSNPN, CDR2 SVGIG (reference sequence). The CDR3 consists of 16 residues. CDR3 protein: CAWSAHGGISNQPQHF. DNA for the CDR3: TGTGCCTGGAGTGCCCATGGGGGGATTTCCAATCAGCCCCAGCATTTT.

The chain employs TRBV21-1 and TRBJ2-6; the table assigns TRBD1, which was not confirmed against the DNA. TRBV21-1 is reported as a pseudogene. This CDR3 spans 22 amino acids. The CDR3, as DNA: TGTGCCAGCAGCAAAGTGGGGGACAGGAAGGGGCCTACCACCTGCGGGGCCAACGTCCTGACTTTC. This sequence encodes CASSKVGDRKGPTTCGANVLTF.

The rearrangement links TRBV19 to TRBJ1-2; TRBD1 agrees at 9 bases. V lost 3 bases, J lost 9 bases, and 8 bases stayed unmatched. The CDR3 is 14 residues long. Per germline, CDR1 LNHDA and CDR2 SQIVND (reference sequence). The CDR3, as DNA: TGTGCCAGTAGTATGGCTGTAGGACAGGGGAGCTACACCTTC. Translated: CASSMAVGQGSYTF.

This clone has just one count. The V and J genes are TRBV6-5 and TRBJ1-5; D might be TRBD1 (5 bases). In germline, CDR1 is MNHEY, CDR2 SVGAGI. The CDR3 is made up of 14 amino acids. V was cut by 7 bases and J by 8 bases, with 18 bases left in between. CDR3 nucleotide sequence: TGTGCCAGCACCGCGGGCCCCCCGGGGGAGCCCCAGCATTTT. Protein: CASTAGPPGEPQHF.

This clone was detected a few times. The chain recombines TRBV6-2 or TRBV6-3 with TRBJ2-7, with TRBD2 as a possible D gene (6 bases). Trimming shortened V by 6 bases and J by 6 bases, and 18 bases separated the two germline ends. Germline CDR1 and CDR2: MNHEY and SVGEGT. The CDR3 totals 14 residues. The CDR3 sequence: CASSRGTETPEQYF. For the CDR3, the DNA is TGTGCCAGCAGCCGAGGGACTGAAACCCCCGAGCAGTACTTC.

This clone appeared a few times. The chain recombines TRBV10-2 with TRBJ2-7; 8 bases are shared with TRBD1. CDR3 length: 16 residues. With V trimmed by 3 bases and J by 3 bases, 10 bases remained unmatched. Germline V gene data show CDR1 as WSHSY and CDR2 as SAAADI. CDR3 DNA: TGCGCCAGCAGTGATCGCACGGGAACAGGGGGCTACGAGCAGTACTTC. This gives the protein CASSDRTGTGGYEQYF.

V usage is TRBV11-2 and J usage is TRBJ1-1, with a weak D call TRBD1 (6 bases). Germline assignment: CDR1 SGHAT and CDR2 FQNNGV. The CDR3 is 15 amino acids. V shed 6 bases and J shed 6 bases, with 20 bases lying between them. CDR3 nucleotides: TGTGCCAGCAGGCCCCTCGGGGGGGCGAAACCTGAAGCTTTCTTT. Its protein is CASRPLGGAKPEAFF.

The V and J genes are TRBV30 and TRBJ1-1, with D possibly TRBD1 on 5 matching bases. V was trimmed by 3 bases and J by 1 base, leaving 15 bases between them. The CDR3 length is 15 residues. CDR1 is GTSNPN, CDR2 SVGIG, per germline (reference sequence). The CDR3 region is CAWRGRGWGNTEAFF. CDR3 coding DNA: TGTGCCTGGAGGGGAAGGGGCTGGGGGAACACTGAAGCTTTCTTT.

The V and J genes are TRBV29-1 and TRBJ1-2, with 9 bases matching TRBD1. This CDR3 has 13 amino acids. V gave up 2 bases and J gave up 6 bases; unmatched junction bases: 4. In germline, CDR1 is SQVTM, CDR2 ANQGSEA. The CDR3 sequence: CSVEKTGGDGYTF. In DNA, the CDR3 is TGCAGCGTTGAAAAGACAGGGGGTGATGGCTACACCTTC.

The V call is TRBV27, the J call TRBJ2-3; TRBD1 matches 8 bases. Germline V gives CDR1 MNHEY, CDR2 SMNVEV (reference sequence). This CDR3 region has 16 residues. V shed 5 bases and J 0 bases; nucleotides not matched to a gene: 7. CDR3: CASSLWTGTSTDTQYF. The CDR3 DNA is TGTGCCAGCAGTCTCTGGACAGGGACTAGCACAGATACGCAGTATTTT.

This rearrangement joins TRBV19 to TRBJ1-2; 10 nucleotides line up with TRBD1. Germline V gives CDR1 LNHDA, CDR2 SQIVND (reference sequence). The CDR3 extends over 14 amino acids. Germline trimming cut 9 bases from V and 8 bases from J; bases unmatched to any gene: 12. The CDR3: CASVDRGRYSGYTF. The CDR3 coding sequence is TGTGCCAGCGTCGACAGGGGGCGATATAGCGGCTACACCTTC.